The 29 T cell receptor beta chains listed next were all sequenced from one sample in a study of blood T cell repertoires in COVID-19. Measured with immunoSEQ multiplex PCR; TCRdb has only the in-frame clones, and not every one. The sample has 200,000 to 250,000 clones, roughly 84% seen once. The sample was peripheral blood. The receptors originated from a woman between 40 and 50 years old who had recovered from COVID-19.

The V and J genes are TRBV5-6 and TRBJ1-2, with D hard to call. V was shortened by 0 bases and J by 4 bases, with 10 bases between the two germline ends. The CDR3 extends over 14 amino acids. The V gene's germline CDR1 is SGHDT and CDR2 YYEEEE. DNA of the CDR3: TGTGCCAGCAGCTTGGACCCGGGAGGCTATGGCTACACCTTC. Translated: CASSLDPGGYGYTF.

A word on this clone: Mismatch with germline at one junction end may stem from a read error. The V and J genes are TRBV18 and TRBJ2-3, with 8 bases aligning to TRBD1. Germline V gene data show CDR1 as KGHSH and CDR2 as LQKENI. The CDR3 sequence is 14 residues long. CDR3 bases: TGTGCCAGCTCACCAGGGACAGGTTCAGATACGCGGTATTTT. This gives the protein CASSPGTGSDTRYF.

In its sample, this clone was seen a few times. The genes are TRBV28 and TRBJ1-4; TRBD1 might be the D (6 bases). V dropped 2 bases and J dropped 6 bases, with 7 bases sitting between them. Germline V gene sequence: CDR1 MDHEN, CDR2 SYDVKM. The CDR3 has 13 amino acids. The CDR3 region is CASSLQGYEKLFF. The CDR3 DNA sequence: TGTGCCAGCAGTTTACAGGGGTATGAAAAACTGTTTTTT.

The V and J genes are TRBV6-5 and TRBJ2-3; a possible D gene is TRBD1 (5 bases). The CDR3 consists of 15 residues. The V end was cut by 1 base, the J end by 3 bases, with 11 bases between. CDR1 and CDR2 from the germline V gene are MNHEY and SVGAGI. The CDR3 loop is CASSYFRQSTDTQYF. Written as DNA, the CDR3 is TGTGCCAGCAGTTACTTTAGACAGAGTACAGATACGCAGTATTTT.

V is TRBV7-9 and J is TRBJ2-5; D unresolved. The CDR3 is 13 amino acids. Germline values: CDR1 SEHNR, CDR2 FQNEAQ (reference sequence). The germline V and J ends were trimmed by 5 bases and 4 bases, with 11 bases remaining between them. The CDR3 DNA follows: TGTGCCAGCAGCCTCCCGGTACTAGAGACCCAGTACTTC. Translated, it gives CASSLPVLETQYF.

The rearrangement links TRBV16 to TRBJ1-2; D is perhaps TRBD1 (5 bases). Germline V gives CDR1 KGHSY, CDR2 FQNENV. Trimming removed 0 bases at V and 3 bases at J, with 11 bases between. The CDR3 consists of 15 residues. This chain's CDR3 is CASSQSSGGHYGYTF. CDR3 nucleotides: TGTGCCAGCAGCCAATCGTCCGGGGGTCACTATGGCTACACCTTC.

This rearrangement joins TRBV6-6 to TRBJ1-2, with D perhaps TRBD1 (5 bases). This CDR3 has 14 residues. Germline CDR1 MNHNY, CDR2 SVGAGI (reference sequence). Trimming left V 7 bases short and J 1 base short, with 13 bases between. CDR3 DNA sequence: TGTGCCAGCACTAGATATGACAGTAACTATGGCTACACCTTC. Protein product: CASTRYDSNYGYTF.

This rearrangement joins TRBV11-3 to TRBJ2-7; 9 positions agree with TRBD2. V gave up 5 bases and J gave up 3 bases; unmatched junction bases: 20. This CDR3 has 19 amino acids. The germline gives CDR1 SGHNT, CDR2 YENEEA. In DNA form, the CDR3 reads TGTGCCAGCAGCCTCCCGTTGGGTAGCGGGGGACCGCGGGGCTACGAGCAGTACTTC. It encodes CASSLPLGSGGPRGYEQYF.

The chain uses TRBV19 and TRBJ2-5; the D gene is possibly TRBD2 (5 bases). V dropped 6 bases and J dropped 1 base, with 12 bases sitting between them. The CDR3 is made up of 14 amino acids. The germline gives CDR1 LNHDA, CDR2 SQIVND (reference sequence). The CDR3 loop reads CASRMKSGQETQYF. CDR3 coding DNA: TGTGCCAGTAGAATGAAGAGCGGCCAAGAGACCCAGTACTTC.

The chain joins TRBV28 to TRBJ1-6, with 7 nucleotides matching TRBD1. The CDR3 totals 15 residues. With 8 bases clipped from V and 4 bases from J, the junction kept 8 bases outside the gene matches. CDR1 is MDHEN, CDR2 SYDVKM, per germline. Here the CDR3 DNA reads TGTGCCAGCTCTGCCGGGACAGAGTATAATTCACCCCTCCACTTT. Its protein is CASSAGTEYNSPLHF.

The rearrangement links TRBV6-2 or TRBV6-3 to TRBJ1-6, with D unclear. The CDR3 is made up of 11 amino acids. Germline assignment: CDR1 MNHEY and CDR2 SVGEGT. The V end was cut by 4 bases, the J end by 7 bases, with 2 bases between. CDR3: CASSSNSPLHF. As DNA, the CDR3 is TGTGCCAGCAGTTCGAATTCACCCCTCCACTTT.

This rearrangement joins TRBV4-3 to TRBJ2-3, with TRBD1 matching 8 bases. The CDR3 length is 19 residues. Germline CDR1 LGHNA, CDR2 YSLEER. With 0 bases clipped from V and 1 base from J, the junction kept 12 bases outside the gene matches. Here the CDR3 DNA reads TGCGCCAGCAGCCAAGATGGTTTCACAGGGGGAACTCGCACAGATACGCAGTATTTT. Protein: CASSQDGFTGGTRTDTQYF.

Concerning this clone itself: Other DNA variants within this sample encode the same CDR3. The chain employs TRBV7-2 and TRBJ1-2; no definite D call. The CDR3 spans 12 residues. The germline CDR1 and CDR2 sequences are SGHTA and FQGNSA. The V gene lost 0 bases and the J gene lost 6 bases, with 5 bases spanning the gap. The CDR3 DNA reads TGTGCCAGCAGCTTAGCGCGGGATGGCTACACCTTC. Translated, it gives CASSLARDGYTF.

J is TRBJ1-3 and V is TRBV5-6, with 7 bases fitting TRBD1. With V trimmed by 4 bases and J by 2 bases, 6 bases remained unmatched. Germline lookup yields CDR1 SGHDT and CDR2 YYEEEE. CDR3 size: 15 residues. The CDR3 loop is CASSLQGLAGNTIYF. DNA of the CDR3: TGTGCCAGCAGCCTACAGGGGCTGGCTGGAAACACCATATATTTT. The full variable domain, completed using reference TRBV5-6 and TRBJ1-3, is DAGVTQSPTHLIKTRGQQVTLRCSPKSGHDTVSWYQQALGQGPQFIFQYYEEEERQRGNFPDRFSGHQFPNYSSELNVNALLLGDSALYLCASSLQGLAGNTIYFGEGSWLTVV.

This clone has more than one count but fewer than ten. This chain links TRBV10-3 with TRBJ2-2, with TRBD2 identical over 9 bases. This CDR3 spans 16 amino acids. Germline CDR1 is ENHRY and CDR2 is SYGVKD. After removal of 2 bases from V and 5 bases from J, the junction contained 6 bases not matched to a gene. CDR3 sequence reads: CAISEKLAGTTGELFF. In DNA, the CDR3 is TGTGCCATCAGTGAGAAGCTAGCGGGAACGACCGGGGAGCTGTTTTTT.

V usage is TRBV18 and J usage is TRBJ1-5; no clear D gene. The CDR3 consists of 17 residues. Trimming cost V 3 bases and J 0 bases, with 15 bases left between them. Looked up from germline, CDR1 is KGHSH and CDR2 is LQKENI. CDR3 amino acids: CASSPGGQSYSNQPQHF. The CDR3 nucleotides are TGTGCCAGCTCACCCGGTGGGCAGTCCTATAGCAATCAGCCCCAGCATTTT.

The V call is TRBV7-2, the J call TRBJ1-6; the D gene is possibly TRBD1 (6 bases). There are 15 residues in the CDR3. Germline CDR1 and CDR2: SGHTA and FQGNSA. Between the trimmed V and J ends, which lost 3 bases and 5 bases, there was a span of 11 bases. As DNA, the CDR3 is TGTGCCAGCAGCTTCCAACAGGGACATAATTCACCCCTCCACTTT. Translating gives CASSFQQGHNSPLHF.

V gene TRBV5-1 combines with J gene TRBJ2-1, with D perhaps matching TRBD2 (6 bases). Trimming took off 4 bases at V and 0 bases at J, with 14 bases between the two ends. This CDR3 is built from 16 residues. The germline gives CDR1 SGHRS, CDR2 YFSETQ. The CDR3 protein is CASSDWGDPSYNEQFF. The CDR3 coding sequence is TGCGCCAGCAGCGATTGGGGGGACCCCTCCTACAATGAGCAGTTCTTC.

Points on this clone: Additional DNA sequences in this sample encode the identical CDR3. V and J are TRBV11-2 and TRBJ2-3; 8 positions match TRBD2. V dropped 1 base and J dropped 2; count of bases not matched to a gene: 5. The CDR3 sequence is 16 residues long. CDR1 and CDR2 (germline): SGHAT, FQNNGV. DNA for the CDR3: TGTGCCAGCAGCTTAGTGGGCGGGGGGAACACAGATACGCAGTATTTT. Translated: CASSLVGGGNTDTQYF.

The chain couples TRBV4-1 to TRBJ1-3; D ambiguous. This CDR3 has 16 amino acids. Germline assignment: CDR1 MGHRA and CDR2 YSYEKL. V dropped 0 bases and J dropped 2 bases, with 11 bases sitting between them. The CDR3 region is CASSQDSKRPGNTIYF. CDR3 DNA: TGCGCCAGCAGCCAAGACTCAAAGAGGCCTGGAAACACCATATATTTT.

V is TRBV7-2 and J is TRBJ1-1; D unclear. Germline V gives CDR1 SGHTA, CDR2 FQGNSA. The CDR3 consists of 13 residues. Trimming shortened V by 3 bases and J by 0 bases, and 5 bases separated the two germline ends. The CDR3 protein is CASSFSVNTEAFF. In DNA, the CDR3 is TGTGCCAGCAGCTTCTCCGTGAACACTGAAGCTTTCTTT.

The chain employs TRBV5-1 and TRBJ2-7; a possible D gene is TRBD1 (6 bases). Looked up from germline, CDR1 is SGHRS and CDR2 is YFSETQ. V gave up 3 bases and J gave up 0 bases, with 10 bases separating them. CDR3 size: 14 residues. The CDR3 is CASSSTGSSYEQYF. DNA of the CDR3: TGCGCCAGCAGCTCCACAGGGAGCTCCTACGAGCAGTACTTC.

The chain is built from TRBV3-1 (or the pseudogene TRBV3-2) and TRBJ1-2; a possible D gene is TRBD1 (6 bases). Germline values: CDR1 LGHDT, CDR2 YNNKEL (reference sequence). Trimming shortened V by 1 base and J by 6 bases, and 12 bases separated the two germline ends. There are 14 residues in the CDR3. The CDR3 DNA follows: TGTGCCAGCAGCCAAGCGGGGGGCGCCGATGGCTACACCTTC. Protein sequence: CASSQAGGADGYTF.

Only one count was recorded for this clone. This chain connects TRBV18 to TRBJ2-1, with D perhaps matching TRBD2 (5 bases). V lost 6 bases and J lost 3, with 15 bases in between. The CDR3 loop spans 15 amino acids. Germline CDR1 reads KGHSH; CDR2 reads LQKENI. The DNA of the CDR3 is TGTGCCAGCTCTTTTCAAGCGGTCGACTACAATGAGCAGTTCTTC. It codes for CASSFQAVDYNEQFF.

The chain recombines TRBV2 with TRBJ1-3; no definite D call. The V and J ends lost 6 bases and 4 bases respectively, with 13 bases between them. This CDR3 has 14 amino acids. From germline, CDR1 is SNHLY and CDR2 FYNNEI. CDR3 in amino acids: CASSVDVLGNTIYF. DNA for the CDR3: TGTGCCAGCAGCGTTGATGTTCTAGGAAACACCATATATTTT.

This clone was counted only a few times. V gene TRBV28 combines with J gene TRBJ2-7; weak D call: TRBD2 (7 bases). This CDR3 contains 14 residues. Germline lookup yields CDR1 MDHEN and CDR2 SYDVKM. V lost 4 bases and J lost 5, with 15 bases in between. CDR3 residues: CASSSGGPLNEQYF. The CDR3, as DNA: TGTGCCAGCAGTTCCGGGGGGCCTCTGAACGAGCAGTACTTC.

The chain joins TRBV25-1 to TRBJ2-1; 7 bases line up with TRBD2. After removal of 2 bases from V and 5 bases from J, the junction contained 0 bases not matched to a gene. The CDR3 runs 13 residues. The germline V gene has CDR1 MGHDK and CDR2 SYGVNS. CDR3 in amino acids: CASSEAGDNEQFF. CDR3 DNA: TGTGCCAGCAGTGAAGCGGGGGACAATGAGCAGTTCTTC.

The chain uses TRBV11-3 and TRBJ2-1; 8 bases match TRBD2. V shed 1 base, J shed 9 bases, and the junction held 8 bases outside the gene matches. Germline V gives CDR1 SGHNT, CDR2 YENEEA. There are 15 residues in the CDR3. DNA of the CDR3: TGTGCCAGCAGCTTAGTGCCGGGGGGGTCGAGTGAGCAGTTCTTC. Encoded protein: CASSLVPGGSSEQFF. Variable domain in full (rest from reference TRBV11-3 and TRBJ2-1): EAGVVQSPRYKIIEKKQPVAFWCNPISGHNTLYWYLQNLGQGPELLIRYENEEAVDDSQLPKDRFSAERLKGVDSTLKIQPAELGDSAVYLCASSLVPGGSSEQFFGPGTRLTVL.

The chain uses TRBV6-2 or TRBV6-3 and TRBJ2-7; 7 bases agree with TRBD1. The CDR3 totals 13 residues. Losses at the gene ends were 4 bases for V and 3 bases for J; bases not matched to a gene: 3. Per the germline V gene, CDR1 is MNHEY and CDR2 is SVGEGT. The CDR3 is CASSLAGGYEQYF. The CDR3 bases are TGTGCCAGCAGTTTGGCAGGGGGCTACGAGCAGTACTTC.